This TCR beta chain was sequenced in a study of blood T cells in healthy people across ages. As for this clonotype: Its specificity is not known. This may be a read error, as it is one base from a much larger clone.

A second PCR of roughly 6 to 12 cycles used a sample-barcoded 5' primer and a J-beta primer mix. In TCRdb, the 5' RACE reads were re-called with MiXCR into one record per CDR3 protein. The table lists about 830,000 distinct CDR3 sequences, around two thirds of them singletons. Regarding the study as a whole: The unsorted PBMCs prevented any conclusive comparison of naive versus antigen-experienced cells.

The CDR3 totals 16 residues. Germline lookup yields CDR1 MNHNY and CDR2 SVGAGI (reference sequence). The sequencing sample was made of blood. This rearrangement joins TRBV6-6 to TRBJ2-5, with D possibly being TRBD2 (5 bases). The J call could be wrong; TRBJ2-1 is a better fit for the DNA end. The origin of this receptor is a man younger than 45 in good health. Written as DNA, the CDR3 is TGTGCCAGCAGTTACTCGAGGGAACAGTACCAAGAGACCCAGTTCTTC. Translating gives CASSYSREQYQETQFF.